What follows are 23 T cell receptor beta chains derived from one specimen sequenced in a study of PD-L1 blockade in urothelial cancer (dated by TCRdb to the late 2010s). Library creation used the immunoSEQ multiplex PCR assay. TCRdb provides this immuneACCESS table in a form limited to in-frame rearrangements. Some clones are lacking; in checked studies, under half of them reflect an unresolved V gene, and why the rest are absent is not known. The sample table shows about 82,000 clones, and 85% to 95% are seen once. Of the sample, over 9% is held by the ten largest clones. Sample: PBMCs, taken around atezolizumab (anti-PD-L1) treatment. All receptors come from a man aged 55 to 69 with urothelial cancer.

The chain combines TRBV4-2 with TRBJ2-3; 10 bases align to TRBD2. CDR3 length: 19 amino acids. Germline lookup yields CDR1 LGHNA and CDR2 YNFKEQ. V was pared by 1 base and J by 7 bases, with 17 bases of the junction left unmatched. DNA of the CDR3: TGTGCCAGCAGCCAAGTAGCGCAGACTAGCGGGTTTCTCGCCAATACGCAGTATTTT. Translation: CASSQVAQTSGFLANTQYF.

The V and J genes are TRBV19 and TRBJ2-2, with 9 bases fitting TRBD2. J lost 5 bases, V lost 10 bases, and 11 bases had no gene match. CDR3 size: 15 residues. Germline CDR1 is LNHDA and CDR2 is SQIVND (reference sequence). CDR3 protein: CATIPSLAGTGELFF. CDR3 in DNA: TGTGCCACCATTCCTTCCCTAGCGGGGACCGGGGAGCTGTTTTTT.

This clone was detected a few times. This chain links TRBV6-6 with TRBJ1-3; perhaps TRBD1 as D (5 bases). Trimming cost V 6 bases and J 4 bases, with 16 bases left between them. The CDR3 spans 15 residues. CDR1 MNHNY and CDR2 SVGAGI come from the germline V gene (reference sequence). The CDR3 DNA reads TGTGCCAGCAGGACGATCAGGGAAGCGGGAAACACCATATATTTT. This gives the protein CASRTIREAGNTIYF.

The rearrangement joins TRBV21-1 to TRBJ2-7; the D call in the table, TRBD2, was not verified against the DNA. TRBV21-1 represents a pseudogene. The CDR3 totals 17 residues. The CDR3 sequence is CASSKERHHGGGYEQYF. CDR3 sequence (DNA): TGTGCCAGCAGCAAAGAGCGACACCATGGGGGGGGATACGAGCAGTACTTC.

This clone was seen only once. The gene calls are TRBV5-6 and TRBJ1-5, with a tentative D call TRBD1 (5 bases). V was cut by 4 bases and J by 2 bases, with 19 bases left in between. Germline CDR1 SGHDT, CDR2 YYEEEE. There are 17 residues in the CDR3. CDR3 coding DNA: TGTGCCAGCAGCCGGGGACTCTCTCCCCGGGGCAATCAGCCCCAGCATTTT. Its translation: CASSRGLSPRGNQPQHF.

This chain links TRBV5-6 with TRBJ1-5; a weak D match, TRBD1 (5 bases). Germline values: CDR1 SGHDT, CDR2 YYEEEE. V shed 6 bases and J shed 1 base, with 14 bases lying between them. CDR3 length: 15 amino acids. The DNA for the CDR3 is TGTGCCAGCAATCTCGGGGGTTTGAGCAATCAGCCCCAGCATTTT. Encoded protein: CASNLGGLSNQPQHF.

The chain links TRBV5-4 to TRBJ2-3; D not resolved. This CDR3 comprises 11 residues. Germline V gives CDR1 SGHNT, CDR2 YYREEE (reference sequence). The germline V and J ends were trimmed by 4 bases and 6 bases, with 6 bases remaining between them. Here the CDR3 DNA reads TGTGCCAGCAGCCTCGGGGATACGCAGTATTTT. It codes for CASSLGDTQYF.

The V and J genes are TRBV1 and TRBJ2-1; TRBD2 is the table's D call, not checked against the DNA. TRBV1 represents a pseudogene. The CDR3 consists of 13 residues. CDR3 coding DNA: TGCACCAGCAGCACTAGCCGCCAACCGGAGCAGTTCTTC. The encoded protein is CTSSTSRQPEQFF.

This clone was picked up one time. This chain joins TRBV5-1 and TRBJ2-2, with TRBD2 identical over 8 bases. With V trimmed by 1 base and J by 4 bases, 9 bases remained unmatched. There are 17 residues in the CDR3. Germline assignment: CDR1 SGHRS and CDR2 YFSETQ. The CDR3 region is CASSLTVAGSGTGELFF. The DNA of the CDR3 is TGCGCCAGCAGCTTGACGGTAGCGGGGTCGGGCACCGGGGAGCTGTTTTTT. Full variable domain (remainder filled in from reference TRBV5-1 and TRBJ2-2): KAGVTQTPRYLIKTRGQQVTLSCSPISGHRSVSWYQQTPGQGLQFLFEYFSETQRNKGNFPGRFSGRQFSNSRSEMNVSTLELGDSALYLCASSLTVAGSGTGELFFGEGSRLTVL.

The gene calls are TRBV2 and TRBJ2-7; D might be TRBD2 (7 bases). The V end lost 8 bases, the J end lost 5 bases, and 19 bases lay between the germline ends. This CDR3 is 14 amino acids long. CDR1 is SNHLY, CDR2 FYNNEI, per germline. CDR3 sequence reads: CASVGGRGFNEQYF. The DNA for the CDR3 is TGTGCCAGCGTCGGGGGGCGCGGATTTAACGAGCAGTACTTC.

Here the CDR3 reads CASSIPGGARYGYTF. The CDR3 region has the DNA TGTGCCAGTAGTATTCCCGGGGGGGCGAGATATGGCTACACCTTC. This chain links TRBV19 with TRBJ1-2, with a tentative D call TRBD1 (6 bases). Trimming pared 3 bases from V and 5 bases from J, leaving 16 bases between. Germline V lookup: CDR1 LNHDA, CDR2 SQIVND (reference sequence). The CDR3 has 15 residues. Full variable domain (remainder filled in from reference TRBV19 and TRBJ1-2): DGGITQSPKYLFRKEGQNVTLSCEQNLNHDAMYWYRQDPGQGLRLIYYSQIVNDFQKGDIAEGYSVSREKKESFPLTVTSAQKNPTAFYLCASSIPGGARYGYTFGSGTRLTVV.

This clone appeared many times. The gene calls are TRBV27 and TRBJ2-5; D might be TRBD1 (5 bases). Germline-derived CDR1 and CDR2 are MNHEY and SMNVEV (reference sequence). The CDR3 has 15 residues. V dropped 0 bases and J dropped 5 bases, with 13 bases sitting between them. The CDR3 sequence is CASSLSTALGETQYF. For the CDR3, the DNA is TGTGCCAGCAGTTTATCGACAGCCTTGGGGGAGACCCAGTACTTC.

The chain has TRBV15 and TRBJ2-5, with D unclear. CDR1 is LNHNV and CDR2 is YYDKDF in the germline V gene (reference sequence). This CDR3 has 15 amino acids. V shed 0 bases and J shed 0 bases, with 8 bases lying between them. The CDR3 here is CATSREPRDQETQYF. In DNA form, the CDR3 reads TGTGCCACCAGCAGAGAGCCCCGAGACCAAGAGACCCAGTACTTC.

The chain links TRBV7-2 to TRBJ2-3; 7 nucleotides match TRBD2. After removal of 5 bases from V and 5 bases from J, the junction contained 13 bases not matched to a gene. The CDR3 spans 16 residues. CDR1 is SGHTA, CDR2 FQGNSA, per germline. CDR3 sequence reads: CASSPPGITGGDTQYF. Written as DNA, the CDR3 is TGTGCCAGCAGCCCTCCCGGGATCACGGGGGGAGATACGCAGTATTTT. Complete variable domain (other parts from reference TRBV7-2 and TRBJ2-3): GAGVSQSPSNKVTEKGKDVELRCDPISGHTALYWYRQSLGQGLEFLIYFQGNSAPDKSGLPSDRFSAERTGGSVSTLTIQRTQQEDSAVYLCASSPPGITGGDTQYFGPGTRLTVL.

The chain links TRBV6-1 to TRBJ2-6, with a possible D match to TRBD2 (5 bases). Between the trimmed V and J ends, which lost 4 bases and 0 bases, there was a span of 16 bases. This CDR3 contains 18 residues. Germline-derived CDR1 and CDR2 are MNHNS and SASEGT. The CDR3 loop is CASSGYRGSGSGANVLTF. CDR3 nucleotides: TGTGCCAGCAGTGGGTACCGGGGATCGGGCTCTGGGGCCAACGTCCTGACTTTC.

This clone was detected once. The V call is TRBV19, the J call TRBJ2-1; D ambiguous. V shed 1 base and J shed 0 bases, with 10 bases lying between them. The CDR3 loop spans 16 amino acids. The germline V gene has CDR1 LNHDA and CDR2 SQIVND (reference sequence). This CDR3 reads CASSIAGASSYNEQFF. The CDR3 DNA sequence: TGTGCCAGTAGTATAGCAGGCGCCTCCTCCTACAATGAGCAGTTCTTC. The full variable domain, with the rest looked up from reference TRBV19 and TRBJ2-1, is DGGITQSPKYLFRKEGQNVTLSCEQNLNHDAMYWYRQDPGQGLRLIYYSQIVNDFQKGDIAEGYSVSREKKESFPLTVTSAQKNPTAFYLCASSIAGASSYNEQFFGPGTRLTVL.

The chain recombines TRBV5-1 with TRBJ2-7; unclear D gene. CDR3 length: 14 amino acids. Germline V CDR1 and CDR2: SGHRS, YFSETQ. V lost 0 bases, J lost 4 bases, and 11 bases lay in between. The CDR3 protein is CASSLGSREYEQYF. The CDR3 coding sequence is TGCGCCAGCAGCTTGGGATCTAGAGAGTACGAGCAGTACTTC.

The chain joins TRBV7-9 to TRBJ1-2; weak D call: TRBD1 (5 bases). Deletions cut 5 bases from V and 7 bases from J, with 23 bases between. The CDR3 length is 16 residues. The V gene's germline CDR1 is SEHNR and CDR2 FQNEAQ (reference sequence). The CDR3 bases are TGTGCCAGCAGCCGAGCCGGGGGGTCTGGGGGTGGTGGCTACACCTTC. Protein: CASSRAGGSGGGGYTF.

The V gene is TRBV10-1, the J gene TRBJ1-1; TRBD1 might be the D (6 bases). Trimming pared 6 bases from V and 6 bases from J, leaving 17 bases between. The CDR3 is 14 amino acids. The germline V gene encodes CDR1 WNHNN and CDR2 SYGVQD (reference sequence). The CDR3 loop is CASSTAGQPAEAFF. The DNA for the CDR3 is TGCGCCAGCAGCACTGCCGGACAGCCCGCTGAAGCTTTCTTT.

The rearrangement links TRBV9 to TRBJ2-1; tentative D call: TRBD2 (5 bases). Looked up from germline, CDR1 is SGDLS and CDR2 is YYNGEE. V was pared by 0 bases and J by 5 bases, with 9 bases between. The CDR3 consists of 14 residues. DNA of the CDR3: TGTGCCAGCAGCGTAGATGTGACTAACAATGAGCAGTTCTTC. As protein: CASSVDVTNNEQFF.

The chain has TRBV27 and TRBJ2-3; 11 positions agree with TRBD1. Germline loops: CDR1 MNHEY, CDR2 SMNVEV (reference sequence). Trimming at V came to 7 bases and at J to 0 bases, leaving 9 bases not matched to a gene. The CDR3 consists of 17 residues. The CDR3 nucleotides are TGTGCCAGCACCGGGACAGGGGGTTACTATAGCACAGATACGCAGTATTTT. Translation gives CASTGTGGYYSTDTQYF.

The chain combines TRBV4-2 with TRBJ1-2; TRBD1 matches 7 bases. V trimming: 4 bases; J trimming: 3 bases; junction bases outside the gene matches: 5. This CDR3 is built from 14 residues. Germline CDR1 LGHNA, CDR2 YNFKEQ. The CDR3 loop reads CASSLGGTDYGYTF. CDR3 DNA sequence: TGTGCCAGCAGCCTCGGCGGGACAGACTATGGCTACACCTTC.

This clone was seen just once. This sequence joins TRBV7-3 and TRBJ2-1; the match to TRBD2 covers 13 bases. V was pared by 5 bases and J by 9 bases, with 7 bases of the junction left unmatched. The CDR3 runs to 15 residues. Looked up from germline, CDR1 is SGHTA and CDR2 is FQGTGA. DNA of the CDR3: TGTGCCAGCAGCCAGGGACTAGCGGGGACGGGTGAGCAGTTCTTC. Its translation: CASSQGLAGTGEQFF.